This T cell receptor (beta chain) originates from a study of cytomegalovirus exposure and HLA in healthy donors. Study-level background: Out of 150 million to 200 million T cells, an earlier analysis found some 120 million unique TCR beta sequences in total.

There were likely unrecorded immune exposures, though donors were nominally healthy when sampled. Turning to this clone: The antigen is unknown.

V trimming: 4 bases; J trimming: 1 base; junction bases outside the gene matches: 7. There are 16 residues in the CDR3. From germline, CDR1 is MDHEN and CDR2 SYDVKM. Primers: 60 Vbeta forward and 13 Jbeta reverse. TCRdb's copy holds only in-frame clones and misses some; the assay was immunoSEQ multiplex PCR. The sample records about 160,000 clones, about 80% being singletons. Findings and caveats of the study: TRBV6-2, TRBV6-3 and some other V segments were excluded as indistinguishable. A later analysis linked a missense DCLRE1C variant to TCR beta V- and J-gene trimming.

Sequenced sample: PBMCs. The chain has TRBV28 and TRBJ2-7; 10 positions match TRBD1. The clonotype was recovered from a man between 25 and 39 years old in good health and CMV-seropositive. CDR3 in amino acids: CASSSPGQGTSYEQYF. DNA for the CDR3: TGTGCCAGCAGTTCGCCGGGACAGGGGACTTCCTACGAGCAGTACTTC. The full variable domain, in which reference TRBV28 and TRBJ2-7 provide the parts outside the CDR3, is DVKVTQSSRYLVKRTGEKVFLECVQDMDHENMFWYRQDPGLGLRLIYFSYDVKMKEKGDIPEGYSVSREKKERFSLILESASTNQTSMYLCASSSPGQGTSYEQYFGPGTRLTVT.